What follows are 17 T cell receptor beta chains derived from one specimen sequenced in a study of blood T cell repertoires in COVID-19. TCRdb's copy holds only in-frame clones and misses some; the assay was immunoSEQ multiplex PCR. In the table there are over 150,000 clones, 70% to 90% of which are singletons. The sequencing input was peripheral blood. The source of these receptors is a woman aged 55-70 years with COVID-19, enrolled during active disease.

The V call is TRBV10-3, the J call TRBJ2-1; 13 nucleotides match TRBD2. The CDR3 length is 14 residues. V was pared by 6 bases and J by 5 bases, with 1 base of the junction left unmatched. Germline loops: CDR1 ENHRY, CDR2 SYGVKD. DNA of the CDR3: TGTGCCATCAGGGGGACTAGCGGGAACAATGAGCAGTTCTTC. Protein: CAIRGTSGNNEQFF.

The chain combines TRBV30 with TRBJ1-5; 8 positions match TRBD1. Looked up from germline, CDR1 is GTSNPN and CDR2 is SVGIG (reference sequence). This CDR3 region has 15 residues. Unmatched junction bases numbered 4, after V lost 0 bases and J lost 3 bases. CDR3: CAWSVGRGPNQPQHF. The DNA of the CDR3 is TGTGCCTGGAGTGTTGGCAGGGGGCCCAATCAGCCCCAGCATTTT.

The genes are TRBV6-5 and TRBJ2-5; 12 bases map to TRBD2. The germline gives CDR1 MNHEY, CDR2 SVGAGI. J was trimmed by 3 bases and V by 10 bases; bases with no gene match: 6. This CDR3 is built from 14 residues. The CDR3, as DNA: TGTGCCATCCTAGCGGGGGGGACCGAAGAGACCCAGTACTTC. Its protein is CAILAGGTEETQYF.

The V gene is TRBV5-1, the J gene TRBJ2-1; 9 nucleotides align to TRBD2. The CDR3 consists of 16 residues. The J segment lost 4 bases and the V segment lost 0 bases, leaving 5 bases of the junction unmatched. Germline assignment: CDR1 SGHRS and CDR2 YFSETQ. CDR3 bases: TGCGCCAGCAGCTTGGCCAAAGCGGGGGGATACAATGAGCAGTTCTTC. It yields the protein CASSLAKAGGYNEQFF.

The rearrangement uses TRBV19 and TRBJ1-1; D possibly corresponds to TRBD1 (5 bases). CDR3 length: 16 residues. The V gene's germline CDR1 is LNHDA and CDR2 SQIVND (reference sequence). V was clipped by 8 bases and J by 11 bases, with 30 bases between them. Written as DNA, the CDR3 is TGTGCCAGTCCCAGACCTTCCAGACCTAGGGGTGCTGGGGCTTTCTTT. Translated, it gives CASPRPSRPRGAGAFF.

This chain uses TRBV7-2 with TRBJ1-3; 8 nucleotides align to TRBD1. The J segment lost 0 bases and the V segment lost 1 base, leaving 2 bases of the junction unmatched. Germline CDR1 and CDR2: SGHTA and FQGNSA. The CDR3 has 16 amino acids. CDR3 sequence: CASSLGGQASGNTIYF. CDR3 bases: TGTGCCAGCAGCTTAGGGGGACAGGCCTCTGGAAACACCATATATTTT.

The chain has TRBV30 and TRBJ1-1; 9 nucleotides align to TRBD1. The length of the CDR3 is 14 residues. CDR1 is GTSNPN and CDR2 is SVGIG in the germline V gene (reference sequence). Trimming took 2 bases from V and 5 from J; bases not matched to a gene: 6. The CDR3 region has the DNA TGTGCCTGGAGTAGGGACAGGGAGCTTACTGAAGCTTTCTTT. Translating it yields CAWSRDRELTEAFF.

The CDR3 DNA is TGTGCCAGCAGCCTGGACAGGGGTGCCGAAAAACTGTTTTTT. Residues: CASSLDRGAEKLFF. The chain has TRBV9 and TRBJ1-4, with 9 bases lining up with TRBD1. The CDR3 totals 14 residues. Losses at the gene ends were 4 bases for V and 8 bases for J; bases not matched to a gene: 6. The germline V gene has CDR1 SGDLS and CDR2 YYNGEE.

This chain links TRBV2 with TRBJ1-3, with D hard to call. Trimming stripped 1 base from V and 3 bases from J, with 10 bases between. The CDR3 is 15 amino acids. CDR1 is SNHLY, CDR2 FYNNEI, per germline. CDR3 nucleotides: TGTGCCAGCAGTGAAGAGCGGGTCCGTGGAAACACCATATATTTT. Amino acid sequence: CASSEERVRGNTIYF.

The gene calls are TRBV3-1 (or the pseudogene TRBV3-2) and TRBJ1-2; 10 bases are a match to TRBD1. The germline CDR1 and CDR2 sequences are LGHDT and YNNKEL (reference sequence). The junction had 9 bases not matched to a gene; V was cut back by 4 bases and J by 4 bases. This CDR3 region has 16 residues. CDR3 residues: CASSRDRGLGSYGYTF. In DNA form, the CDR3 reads TGTGCCAGCAGCCGGGACAGGGGTTTGGGGTCCTATGGCTACACCTTC.

CDR3 sequence: CASSEARGQGGLAPFEQYV. The CDR3 nucleotides read TGTGCCAGCAGTGAAGCAAGGGGACAGGGGGGCTTAGCACCCTTCGAGCAGTACGTC. This chain joins TRBV6-1 and TRBJ2-7; the match to TRBD1 covers 11 bases. Germline assignment: CDR1 MNHNS and CDR2 SASEGT. CDR3 length: 19 amino acids. The junction had 16 bases not matched to a gene; V was cut back by 0 bases and J by 6 bases.

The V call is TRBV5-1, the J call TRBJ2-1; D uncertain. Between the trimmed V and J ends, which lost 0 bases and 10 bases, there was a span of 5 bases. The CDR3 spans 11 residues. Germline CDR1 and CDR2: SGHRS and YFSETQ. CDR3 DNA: TGCGCCAGCAGCTTGGTTCAAGAGCAGTTCTTC. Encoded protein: CASSLVQEQFF.

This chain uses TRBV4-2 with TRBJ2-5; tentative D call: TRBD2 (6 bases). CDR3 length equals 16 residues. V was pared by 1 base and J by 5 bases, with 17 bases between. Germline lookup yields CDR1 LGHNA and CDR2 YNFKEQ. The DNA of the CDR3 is TGTGCCAGCAGCCAAGCAGCGGGTGCAACTCGGGAGACCCAGTACTTC. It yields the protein CASSQAAGATRETQYF.

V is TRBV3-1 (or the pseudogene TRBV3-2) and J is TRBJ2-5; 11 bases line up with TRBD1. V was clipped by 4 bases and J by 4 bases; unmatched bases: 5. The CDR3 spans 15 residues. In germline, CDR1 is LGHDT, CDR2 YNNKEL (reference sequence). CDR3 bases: TGTGCCAGCAGCCCTAGGACAGGGGGCAGAGAGACCCAGTACTTC. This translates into CASSPRTGGRETQYF.

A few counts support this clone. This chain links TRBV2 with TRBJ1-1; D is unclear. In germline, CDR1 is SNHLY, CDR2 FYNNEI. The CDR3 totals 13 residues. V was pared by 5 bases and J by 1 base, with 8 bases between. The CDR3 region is CASSILSNTEAFF. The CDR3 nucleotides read TGTGCCAGCAGTATCCTCTCGAACACTGAAGCTTTCTTT. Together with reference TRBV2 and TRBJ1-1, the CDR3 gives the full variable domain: EPEVTQTPSHQVTQMGQEVILRCVPISNHLYFYWYRQILGQKVEFLVSFYNNEISEKSEIFDDQFSVERPDGSNFTLKIRSTKLEDSAMYFCASSILSNTEAFFGQGTRLTVV.

In DNA, the CDR3 is TGTGCCAGCAGCTTGGCCCCCCAGGCTAGCGGGGGGGACCAAGAGACCCAGTACTTC. Translating it yields CASSLAPQASGGDQETQYF. The chain is built from TRBV7-2 and TRBJ2-5, with 12 bases fitting TRBD2. After removal of 3 bases from V and 0 bases from J, the junction contained 11 bases not matched to a gene. The CDR3 spans 19 residues. Germline values: CDR1 SGHTA, CDR2 FQGNSA. The variable domain in full, with the rest retrieved from reference TRBV7-2 and TRBJ2-5, is GAGVSQSPSNKVTEKGKDVELRCDPISGHTALYWYRQSLGQGLEFLIYFQGNSAPDKSGLPSDRFSAERTGGSVSTLTIQRTQQEDSAVYLCASSLAPQASGGDQETQYFGPGTRLLVL.

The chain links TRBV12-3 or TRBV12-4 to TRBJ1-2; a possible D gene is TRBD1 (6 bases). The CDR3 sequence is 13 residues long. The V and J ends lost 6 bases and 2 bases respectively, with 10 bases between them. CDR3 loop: CASRETGNYGYTF. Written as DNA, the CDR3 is TGTGCCAGCAGAGAAACAGGGAACTATGGCTACACCTTC.